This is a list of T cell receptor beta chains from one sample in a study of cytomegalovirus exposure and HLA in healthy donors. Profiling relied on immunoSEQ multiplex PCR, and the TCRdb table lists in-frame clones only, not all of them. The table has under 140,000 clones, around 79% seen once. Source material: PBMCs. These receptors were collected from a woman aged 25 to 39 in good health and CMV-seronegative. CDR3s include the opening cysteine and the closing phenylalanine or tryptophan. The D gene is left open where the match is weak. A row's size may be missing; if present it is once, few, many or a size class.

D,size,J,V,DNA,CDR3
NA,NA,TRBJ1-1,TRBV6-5,TGTGCCAGCAGTTCCTTTCCTATTGAAGCTTTCTTT,CASSSFPIEAFF
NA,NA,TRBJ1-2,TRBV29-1,TGCAGCGTTGATGGGACACCGAACTATGGCTACACCTTC,CSVDGTPNYGYTF
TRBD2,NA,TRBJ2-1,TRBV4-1,TGCGCCAGCAGCCAAAAGGGGCTAGCGGGTTATGAGCAGTTCTTC,CASSQKGLAGYEQFF
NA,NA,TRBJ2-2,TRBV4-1,TGCGCCAGCAGCCAAGGGCCTAACGGCGGCACCGGGGAGCTGTTTTTT,CASSQGPNGGTGELFF
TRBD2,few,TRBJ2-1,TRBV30,TGTGCCTGGAGTGGTCCTAGCGGGGGCCTGTCCTACTCCTACAATGAGCAGTTCTTC,CAWSGPSGGLSYSYNEQFF
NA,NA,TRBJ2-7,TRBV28,TGTGCCAGCAGTTACCAGGACTACGAGCAGTACTTC,CASSYQDYEQYF
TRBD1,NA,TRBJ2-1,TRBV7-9,TGTGCCAGCAGTTCCCGACAGGGGGCGTCGAATGAGCAGTTCTTC,CASSSRQGASNEQFF
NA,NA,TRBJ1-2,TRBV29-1,TGCAGCGTTGAAATGCAGGATAACTATGGCTACACCTTC,CSVEMQDNYGYTF
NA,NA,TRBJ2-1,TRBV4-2,TGTGCCAGCAGCCAAGACTCGGTCGAGAGCTCCTACAATGAGCAGTTCTTC,CASSQDSVESSYNEQFF
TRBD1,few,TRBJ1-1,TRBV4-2,TGTGCCAGCAGCCAAGAATCGGACAGGTTTGAAGCTTTCTTT,CASSQESDRFEAFF
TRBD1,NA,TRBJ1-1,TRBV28,TGTGCCAGCAGTACCACCGGGACAGGGTCGGGCACTGAAGCTTTCTTT,CASSTTGTGSGTEAFF
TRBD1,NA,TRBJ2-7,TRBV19,TGTGCCACCCGGGGACAGGTCTACGAGCAGTACTTC,CATRGQVYEQYF
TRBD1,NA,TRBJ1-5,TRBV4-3,TGCGCCAGCAGCCCCGACAGGGATAGCAATCAGCCCCAGCATTTT,CASSPDRDSNQPQHF
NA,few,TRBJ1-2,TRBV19,TGTGCCAGCGGACAATGGGGCGGTGGCTACACCTTC,CASGQWGGGYTF
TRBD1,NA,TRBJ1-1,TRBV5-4,TGTGCCAGCAGCTACAGGGGGAGGACTGAAGCTTTCTTT,CASSYRGRTEAFF
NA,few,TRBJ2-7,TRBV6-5,TGTGCCAGCAGTTACTTACGACAGGACGAGCAGTACTTC,CASSYLRQDEQYF
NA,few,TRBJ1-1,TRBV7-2,TGTGCCAGCAGCTTTTTTGGCCGAACGAACACTGAAGCTTTCTTT,CASSFFGRTNTEAFF
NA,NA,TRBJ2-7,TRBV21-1,TGTGCCAGCAGCAAAGGAAGCATACTCACAGGAAAACACTACGAGCAGTACTTC,CASSKGSILTGKHYEQYF
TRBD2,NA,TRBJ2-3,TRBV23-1,TGCGCCAGCAGTCAATCGAAAATCCTAGCGGGCACAGATACGCAGTATTTT,CASSQSKILAGTDTQYF
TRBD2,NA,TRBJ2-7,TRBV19,TGTGCCAGTAGTATCGCGGGAGTGTACGAGCAGTACTTC,CASSIAGVYEQYF
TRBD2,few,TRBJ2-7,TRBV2,TGTGCCAGCAGTGGGAGAGGGCTAGCGGGATACTTC,CASSGRGLAGYF
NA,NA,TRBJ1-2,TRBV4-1,TGCGCCAGCAGCCGTGGTTGGGCTTCTTATGGCTACACCTTC,CASSRGWASYGYTF
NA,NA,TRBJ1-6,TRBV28,TGTGCCAGCAGTTCCCGATGGAGGGATTCACCCCTCCACTTT,CASSSRWRDSPLHF
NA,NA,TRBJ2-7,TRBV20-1,TGCAGTGCTAGCCTATCCTACGAGCAGTACTTC,CSASLSYEQYF
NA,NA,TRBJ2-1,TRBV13,TGTGCCAGCAGCTTAGCGTCGTTAAGCGAGCAGTTCTTC,CASSLASLSEQFF
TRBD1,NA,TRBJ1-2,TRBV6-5,TGTGCCAGCAGAGACGACAGGGGGAACTATGGCTACACCTTC,CASRDDRGNYGYTF
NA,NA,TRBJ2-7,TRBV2,TGTGCCAGTGGCCTAGCAGCCTCCTACGAGCAGTACTTC,CASGLAASYEQYF